These T cell receptor beta chains were read from a single sample in a study of blood T cells in healthy people across ages. TCRdb ran MiXCR on the 5' RACE reads and lists one entry per CDR3 protein. The sample carries 700,000 to 850,000 distinct CDR3 sequences, about 36% recorded once. The sequenced sample was blood. Receptors originate from a man aged 18 to 30 in good health. The CDR3 runs from the conserved cysteine through the conserved F or W. The order of the fields is V gene, D gene, clone size, J gene, CDR3 DNA, CDR3 protein. The D gene is left open where the match is weak. Clone size appears in some rows only: once, few, many, or a class for an expanded clone.

>TRBV7-9|NA|NA|TRBJ1-1
TGTGCCAGCAGCGACCAACCGGGACGGTTAAACACTGAAGCTTTCTTT
CASSDQPGRLNTEAFF
>TRBV7-9|NA|NA|TRBJ2-1
TGTGCCAGCAGCTTGGGGGACTCCTCGTTCGATGAGCAGTTCTTC
CASSLGDSSFDEQFF
>TRBV6-5|NA|many|TRBJ2-7
TGTGCCAGCAGTTACAGAGAATCCTACGAGCAGTACTTC
CASSYRESYEQYF
>TRBV12-5|NA|many|TRBJ2-7
TGTGCTAGTGGCCACCAGGTCGAGCAGTACTTC
CASGHQVEQYF
>TRBV7-2|TRBD2|NA|TRBJ2-5
TGTGCCAGCAGCTTAGCGGCTAGCGGGGGGGCTACCTACAATGAGCAGTACTTC
CASSLAASGGATYNEQYF
>TRBV2|TRBD1|NA|TRBJ1-2
TGTGCCAGCAGGGTACAGGGGGGCTATGGCTACACCTTC
CASRVQGGYGYTF
>TRBV2|NA|few|TRBJ2-3
TGTGCCACCCCAGCGGGTAGCACAGATACGCAGTATTTT
CATPAGSTDTQYF
>TRBV5-6|NA|NA|TRBJ2-5
TGTGCCAGCAGCTTTAGGGTGCGGACACAAGAGACCCAGTACTTC
CASSFRVRTQETQYF
>TRBV20-1|NA|NA|TRBJ1-1
TGCAGTGCTCGCATGAGGACAACCAACACTGAAGCTTTCTTT
CSARMRTTNTEAFF
>TRBV9|NA|few|TRBJ1-2
TGTGCCAGCAGCGTCACCGGGACACTCTATGGCTACACCTTC
CASSVTGTLYGYTF
>TRBV15|NA|few|TRBJ2-5
TGTGCCACCAGTTCGCCAGGGAACAATGAGCAGTACTTC
CATSSPGNNEQYF
>TRBV20-1|NA|NA|TRBJ1-2
TGCAGTGCTTTGGATGATCGGAGTGGCTACACCTTC
CSALDDRSGYTF
>TRBV12-3/TRBV12-4|NA|few|TRBJ2-2
TGTGCCAGCAACCCCGGGGGTGGCACCGGGGAGCTGTTTTTT
CASNPGGGTGELFF
>TRBV2|NA|NA|TRBJ2-7
TGTGCCAGCACATGGGAAGCCTACGAGCAGTACTTC
CASTWEAYEQYF
>TRBV6-1|NA|few|TRBJ2-2
TGTGCCAGCAGTGAAGGCACGGAAACCGGGGAGCTGTTTTTT
CASSEGTETGELFF
>TRBV2|NA|few|TRBJ2-7
TGTGCCAGCAGTGAAAAGATTTGGCAGTACTTC
CASSEKIWQYF
>TRBV6-2/TRBV6-3|NA|NA|TRBJ2-5
TGTGCCAGCAGTTACCTACATGCCCAAGAGACCCAGTACTTC
CASSYLHAQETQYF
>TRBV27|NA|NA|TRBJ2-7
TGTGCCAGCTGGACAGTCCCAAACGAGCAGTACTTC
CASWTVPNEQYF
>TRBV5-5|NA|NA|TRBJ2-3
TGTGCCAGCAGCTTGGTCAAAGGAGTGCGGGAAGATACGCAGTATTTT
CASSLVKGVREDTQYF
>TRBV3-1|NA|few|TRBJ2-3
TGTGCCAGCAGCCAGGTATATAGCACAGATACGCAGTATTTT
CASSQVYSTDTQYF
>TRBV7-2|TRBD2|many|TRBJ2-3
TGTGCCAGCAGCTTCCTAGCGGGGGGTGGAGATACGCAGTATTTT
CASSFLAGGGDTQYF
>TRBV9|NA|NA|TRBJ1-3
TGTGCCAGCGGACACGGGAGTGCTGGAAACACCATATATTTT
CASGHGSAGNTIYF